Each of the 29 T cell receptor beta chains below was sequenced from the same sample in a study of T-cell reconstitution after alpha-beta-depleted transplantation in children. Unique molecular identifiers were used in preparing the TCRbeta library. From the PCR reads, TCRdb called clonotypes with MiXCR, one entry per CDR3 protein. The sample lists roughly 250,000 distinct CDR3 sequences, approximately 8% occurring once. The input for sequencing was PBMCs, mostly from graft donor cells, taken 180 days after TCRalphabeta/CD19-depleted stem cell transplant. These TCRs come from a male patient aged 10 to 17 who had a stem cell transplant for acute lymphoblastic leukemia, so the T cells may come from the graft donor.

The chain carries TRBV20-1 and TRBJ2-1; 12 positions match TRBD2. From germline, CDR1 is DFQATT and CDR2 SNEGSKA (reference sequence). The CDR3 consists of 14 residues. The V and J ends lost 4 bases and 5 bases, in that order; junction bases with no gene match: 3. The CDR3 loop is CSAKTSGGNNEQFF. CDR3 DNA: TGCAGTGCTAAGACTAGCGGGGGTAACAATGAGCAGTTCTTC.

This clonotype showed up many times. The CDR3 protein is CATRLPGLDTGELFF. Here the CDR3 DNA reads TGCGCCACCCGACTTCCGGGGTTAGACACCGGGGAGCTGTTTTTT. The rearrangement uses TRBV5-1 and TRBJ2-2, with a tentative D call TRBD2 (5 bases). CDR1 and CDR2 (germline): SGHRS, YFSETQ. This CDR3 has 15 amino acids. V was clipped by 9 bases and J by 3 bases, with 18 bases between them.

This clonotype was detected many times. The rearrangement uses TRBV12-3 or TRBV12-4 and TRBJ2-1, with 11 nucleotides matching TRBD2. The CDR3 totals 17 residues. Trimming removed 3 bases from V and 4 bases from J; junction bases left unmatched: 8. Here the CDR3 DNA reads TGTGCCAGCAGTTTCCCCATCGGGACTAGCGGATACAATGAGCAGTTCTTC. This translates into CASSFPIGTSGYNEQFF.

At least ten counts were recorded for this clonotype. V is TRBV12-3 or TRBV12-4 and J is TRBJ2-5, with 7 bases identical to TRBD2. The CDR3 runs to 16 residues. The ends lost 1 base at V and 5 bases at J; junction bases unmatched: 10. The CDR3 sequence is CASSLEGRAMEETQYF. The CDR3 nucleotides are TGTGCCAGCAGTTTAGAAGGGAGGGCCATGGAGGAGACCCAGTACTTC.

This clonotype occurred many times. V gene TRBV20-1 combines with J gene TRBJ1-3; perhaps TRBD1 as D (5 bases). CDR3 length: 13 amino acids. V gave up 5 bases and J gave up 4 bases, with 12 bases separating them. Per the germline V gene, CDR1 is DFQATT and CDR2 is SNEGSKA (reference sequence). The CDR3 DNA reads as TGCAGTGCTGGCAGGGCGCAAGGAAACACCATATATTTT. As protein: CSAGRAQGNTIYF.

This chain's CDR3 is CASSPRQGWNTEAFF. CDR3 DNA: TGTGCCAGCAGTCCCCGACAGGGGTGGAACACTGAAGCTTTCTTT. The V and J genes are TRBV6-1 and TRBJ1-1; 8 bases line up with TRBD1. Germline CDR1 MNHNS, CDR2 SASEGT. The trim removed 5 bases at V and 1 base at J, leaving 6 bases unmatched. This CDR3 has 15 residues.

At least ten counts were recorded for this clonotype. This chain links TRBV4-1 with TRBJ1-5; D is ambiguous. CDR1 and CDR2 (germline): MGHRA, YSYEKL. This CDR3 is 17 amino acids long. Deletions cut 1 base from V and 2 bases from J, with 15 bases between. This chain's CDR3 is CASSQVGGKGGNQPQHF. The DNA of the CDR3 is TGCGCCAGCAGCCAAGTTGGAGGAAAAGGTGGCAATCAGCCCCAGCATTTT.

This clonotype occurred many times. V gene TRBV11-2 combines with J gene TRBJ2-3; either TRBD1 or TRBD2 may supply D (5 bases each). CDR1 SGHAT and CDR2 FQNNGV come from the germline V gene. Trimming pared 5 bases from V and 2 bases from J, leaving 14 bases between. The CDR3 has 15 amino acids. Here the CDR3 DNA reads TGTGCCAGCAGCACCGGGACGGGGCCCACAGATACGCAGTATTTT. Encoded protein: CASSTGTGPTDTQYF.

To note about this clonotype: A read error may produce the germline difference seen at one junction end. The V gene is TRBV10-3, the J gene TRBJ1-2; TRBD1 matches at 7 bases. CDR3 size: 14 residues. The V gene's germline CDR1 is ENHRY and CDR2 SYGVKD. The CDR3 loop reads CTISEDRLKRGYTF. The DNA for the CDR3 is TGTACCATCAGTGAGGACAGGCTGAAGAGGGGCTACACCTTC.

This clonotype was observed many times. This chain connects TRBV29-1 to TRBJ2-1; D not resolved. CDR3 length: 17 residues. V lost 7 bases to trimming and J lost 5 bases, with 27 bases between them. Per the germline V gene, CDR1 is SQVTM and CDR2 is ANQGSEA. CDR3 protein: CSAAHPIDIGIDNEQFF. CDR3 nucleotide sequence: TGCAGCGCTGCTCATCCCATAGATATAGGGATTGACAATGAGCAGTTCTTC.

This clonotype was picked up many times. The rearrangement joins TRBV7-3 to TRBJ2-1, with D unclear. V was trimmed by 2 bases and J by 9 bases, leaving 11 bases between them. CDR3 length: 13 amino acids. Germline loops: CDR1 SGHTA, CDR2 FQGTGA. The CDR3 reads CASSLGGSAEQFF. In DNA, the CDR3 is TGTGCCAGCAGCTTAGGTGGCAGTGCTGAGCAGTTCTTC.

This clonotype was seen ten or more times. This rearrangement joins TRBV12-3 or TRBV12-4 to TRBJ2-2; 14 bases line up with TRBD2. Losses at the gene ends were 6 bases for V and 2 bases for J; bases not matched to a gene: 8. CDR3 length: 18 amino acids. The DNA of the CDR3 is TGTGCCAGCAGGCCCCGGACTAGCGGGGGGCTAAACACCGGGGAGCTGTTTTTT. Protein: CASRPRTSGGLNTGELFF.

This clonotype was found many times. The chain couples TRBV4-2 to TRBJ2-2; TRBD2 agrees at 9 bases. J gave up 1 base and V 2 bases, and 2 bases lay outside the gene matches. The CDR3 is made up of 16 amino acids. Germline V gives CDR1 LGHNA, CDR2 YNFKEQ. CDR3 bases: TGTGCCAGCAGCCAACTAGCGGGGAGGAACACCGGGGAGCTGTTTTTT. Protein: CASSQLAGRNTGELFF.

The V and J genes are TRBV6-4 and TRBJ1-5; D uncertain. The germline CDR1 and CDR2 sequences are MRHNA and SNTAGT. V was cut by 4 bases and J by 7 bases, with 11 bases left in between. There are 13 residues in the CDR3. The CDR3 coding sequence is TGTGCCAGCAGTGTGGTCGACGGACAGCCCCAGCATTTT. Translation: CASSVVDGQPQHF.

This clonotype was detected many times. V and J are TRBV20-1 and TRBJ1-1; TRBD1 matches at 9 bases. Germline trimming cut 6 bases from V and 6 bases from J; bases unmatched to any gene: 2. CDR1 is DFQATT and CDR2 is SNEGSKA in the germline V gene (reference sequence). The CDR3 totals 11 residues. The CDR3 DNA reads TGCAGTGCAGGACAGGGGCCTGAAGCTTTCTTT. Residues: CSAGQGPEAFF.

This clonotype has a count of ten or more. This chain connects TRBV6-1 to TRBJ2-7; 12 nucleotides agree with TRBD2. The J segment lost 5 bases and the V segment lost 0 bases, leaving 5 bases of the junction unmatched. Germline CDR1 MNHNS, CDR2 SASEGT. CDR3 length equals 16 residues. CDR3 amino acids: CASSEARTSGKNEQYF. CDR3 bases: TGTGCCAGCAGTGAAGCCCGGACTAGCGGGAAAAACGAGCAGTACTTC.

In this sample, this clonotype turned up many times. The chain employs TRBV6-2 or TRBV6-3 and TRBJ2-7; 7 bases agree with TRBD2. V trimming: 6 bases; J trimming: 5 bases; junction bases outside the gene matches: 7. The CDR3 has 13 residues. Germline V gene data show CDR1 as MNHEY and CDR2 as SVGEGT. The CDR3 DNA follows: TGTGCCAGCAGCCCAGGGAGGGCTAACGAGCAGTACTTC. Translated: CASSPGRANEQYF.

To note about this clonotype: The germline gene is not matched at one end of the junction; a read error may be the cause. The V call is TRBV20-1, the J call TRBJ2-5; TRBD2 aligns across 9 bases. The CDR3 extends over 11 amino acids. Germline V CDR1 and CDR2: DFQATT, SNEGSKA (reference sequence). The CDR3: CATSGQETQYF. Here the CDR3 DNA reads TGTGCGACTAGCGGACAAGAGACCCAGTACTTC.

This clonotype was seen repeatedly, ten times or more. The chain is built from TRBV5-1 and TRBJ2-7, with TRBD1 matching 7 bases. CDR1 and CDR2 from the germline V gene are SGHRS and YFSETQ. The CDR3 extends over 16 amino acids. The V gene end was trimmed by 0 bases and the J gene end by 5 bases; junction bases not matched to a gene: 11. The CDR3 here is CASSLAPATGKDEQYF. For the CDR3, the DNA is TGCGCCAGCAGCTTGGCCCCGGCGACAGGGAAGGACGAGCAGTACTTC.

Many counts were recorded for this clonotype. CDR3 DNA: TGCAGTGCCCCCAGTAAAGGGAGCTCCTACGAGCAGTACTTC. Its translation is CSAPSKGSSYEQYF. V usage is TRBV20-1 and J usage is TRBJ2-7; a possible D gene is TRBD2 (5 bases). The V gene lost 6 bases and the J gene lost 0 bases, with 15 bases spanning the gap. CDR3 size: 14 residues. Germline V gene data show CDR1 as DFQATT and CDR2 as SNEGSKA (reference sequence).

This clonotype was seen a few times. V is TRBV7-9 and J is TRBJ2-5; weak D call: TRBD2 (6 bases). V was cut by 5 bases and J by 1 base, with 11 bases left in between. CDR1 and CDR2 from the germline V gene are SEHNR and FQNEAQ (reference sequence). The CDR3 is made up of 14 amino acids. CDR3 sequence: CASSPRDSQETQYF. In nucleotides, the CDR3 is TGTGCCAGCAGCCCCCGGGACTCCCAAGAGACCCAGTACTTC.

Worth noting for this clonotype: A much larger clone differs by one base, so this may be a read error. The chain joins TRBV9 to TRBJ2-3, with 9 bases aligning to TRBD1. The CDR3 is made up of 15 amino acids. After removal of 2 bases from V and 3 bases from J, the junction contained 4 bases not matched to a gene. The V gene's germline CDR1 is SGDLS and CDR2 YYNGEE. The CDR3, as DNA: TGTGCCAGCAGCGTGCTCGGACAGGGGACAGATACGCAGTATTTT. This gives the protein CASSVLGQGTDTQYF.

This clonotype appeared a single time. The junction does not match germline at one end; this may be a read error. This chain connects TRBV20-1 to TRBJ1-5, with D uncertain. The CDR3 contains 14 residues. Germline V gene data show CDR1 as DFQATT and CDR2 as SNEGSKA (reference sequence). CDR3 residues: CSAGRRYSNHPQHF. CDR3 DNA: TGCAGTGCTGGGCGACGGTATAGCAATCATCCCCAGCATTTT.

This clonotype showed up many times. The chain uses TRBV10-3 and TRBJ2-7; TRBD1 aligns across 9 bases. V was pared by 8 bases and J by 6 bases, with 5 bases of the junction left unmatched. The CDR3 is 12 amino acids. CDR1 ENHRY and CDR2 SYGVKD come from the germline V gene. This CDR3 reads CAIRTGEGEQYF. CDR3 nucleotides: TGTGCCATCCGGACAGGGGAAGGCGAGCAGTACTTC.

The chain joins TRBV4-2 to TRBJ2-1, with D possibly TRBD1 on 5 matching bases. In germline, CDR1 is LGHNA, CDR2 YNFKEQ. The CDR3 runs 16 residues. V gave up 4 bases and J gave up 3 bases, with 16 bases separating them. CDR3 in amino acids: CASSPYVTQGYNEQFF. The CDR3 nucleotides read TGTGCCAGCAGCCCGTACGTTACCCAGGGCTACAATGAGCAGTTCTTC.

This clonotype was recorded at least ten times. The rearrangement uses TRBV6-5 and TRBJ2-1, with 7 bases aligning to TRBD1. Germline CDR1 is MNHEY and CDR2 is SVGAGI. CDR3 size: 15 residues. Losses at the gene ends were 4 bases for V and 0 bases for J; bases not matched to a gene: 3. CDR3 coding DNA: TGTGCCAGCAGTTTGGACAGGAGCTCCTACAATGAGCAGTTCTTC. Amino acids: CASSLDRSSYNEQFF.

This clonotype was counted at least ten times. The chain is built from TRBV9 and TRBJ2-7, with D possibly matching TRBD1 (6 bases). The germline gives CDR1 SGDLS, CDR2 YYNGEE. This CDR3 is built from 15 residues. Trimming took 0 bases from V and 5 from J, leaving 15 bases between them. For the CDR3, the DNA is TGTGCCAGCAGCGTAGGGGGGACACAACATGACGAGCAGTACTTC. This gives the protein CASSVGGTQHDEQYF.

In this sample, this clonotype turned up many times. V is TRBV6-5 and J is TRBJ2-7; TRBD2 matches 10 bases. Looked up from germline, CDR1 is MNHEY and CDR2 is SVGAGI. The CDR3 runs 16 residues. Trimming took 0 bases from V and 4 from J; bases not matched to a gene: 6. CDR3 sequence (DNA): TGTGCCAGCAGTTACTCGGCTAGCGGGAGAAGGTACGAGCAGTACTTC. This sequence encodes CASSYSASGRRYEQYF.

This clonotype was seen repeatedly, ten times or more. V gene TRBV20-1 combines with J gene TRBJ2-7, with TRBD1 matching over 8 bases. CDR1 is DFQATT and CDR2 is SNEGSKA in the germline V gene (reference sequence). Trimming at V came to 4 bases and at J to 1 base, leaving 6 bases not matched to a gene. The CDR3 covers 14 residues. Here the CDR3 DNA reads TGCAGTGCTATGGGACAGGAGAGGTCCTACGAGCAGTACTTC. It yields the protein CSAMGQERSYEQYF.